The 31 T cell receptor beta chains in this list originate from one sample, sequenced in a study. Libraries were prepared by immunoSEQ multiplex PCR; TCRdb keeps only in-frame clonotypes and omits some of them. The sample records approximately 50,000 clones, 85% to 95% being singletons. The sample was PBMCs. The receptor source for this set is a man in his forties or fifties with rheumatoid arthritis.

The rearrangement uses TRBV7-9 and TRBJ2-7; weak D call: TRBD1 (6 bases). The CDR3 extends over 13 amino acids. Germline assignment: CDR1 SEHNR and CDR2 FQNEAQ (reference sequence). Trimming took 9 bases from V and 4 from J, leaving 16 bases between them. The CDR3 reads CASNRDNLYEQYF. The CDR3, as DNA: TGTGCCAGTAACCGGGACAACCTTTACGAGCAGTACTTC. The whole variable domain, filled in from reference TRBV7-9 and TRBJ2-7, reads DTGVSQNPRHKITKRGQNVTFRCDPISEHNRLYWYRQTLGQGPEFLTYFQNEAQLEKSRLLSDRFSAERPKGSFSTLEIQRTEQGDSAMYLCASNRDNLYEQYFGPGTRLTVT.

The chain recombines TRBV18 with TRBJ2-7; D is unclear. The CDR3 sequence is 13 residues long. Germline V lookup: CDR1 KGHSH, CDR2 LQKENI. V was cut by 1 base and J by 2 bases, with 6 bases left in between. The CDR3: CASSPRDAYEQYF. The DNA of the CDR3 is TGTGCCAGCTCACCACGGGATGCCTACGAGCAGTACTTC.

The chain recombines TRBV30 with TRBJ1-2, with D tentatively TRBD1 (6 bases). The CDR3 totals 14 residues. CDR1 is GTSNPN, CDR2 SVGIG, per germline (reference sequence). The V and J ends lost 3 bases and 6 bases respectively, with 17 bases between them. The CDR3 sequence: CAWSPDAGENGYTF. DNA for the CDR3: TGTGCCTGGAGCCCTGATGCAGGGGAGAATGGCTACACCTTC.

The V and J genes are TRBV7-8 and TRBJ2-1, with 9 positions matching TRBD1. CDR1 and CDR2 from the germline V gene are SGHVS and FQNEAQ. J gave up 5 bases and V 4 bases, and 3 bases lay outside the gene matches. The CDR3 runs to 14 residues. CDR3 amino acids: CASSSRTGDNEQFF. The CDR3 DNA follows: TGTGCCAGCAGCTCCCGGACAGGGGACAATGAGCAGTTCTTC.

The V gene is TRBV28, the J gene TRBJ1-2; D is uncertain. The V gene's germline CDR1 is MDHEN and CDR2 SYDVKM. V lost 7 bases and J lost 8, with 14 bases in between. This CDR3 region has 12 residues. The CDR3 region has the DNA TGTGCCAGCACCTGGGAGAGCCAGGGCTACACCTTC. Protein: CASTWESQGYTF.

V usage is TRBV6-1 and J usage is TRBJ1-3, with 9 bases aligning to TRBD1. CDR1 and CDR2 from the germline V gene are MNHNS and SASEGT. The ends lost 0 bases at V and 4 bases at J; junction bases unmatched: 4. This CDR3 is built from 16 residues. The CDR3 DNA follows: TGTGCCAGCAGTGAAGCTTACAGGGGGCTCGGAAACACCATATATTTT. Residues: CASSEAYRGLGNTIYF.

The rearrangement joins TRBV6-6 to TRBJ1-5, with TRBD1 matching over 10 bases. Per germline, CDR1 MNHNY and CDR2 SVGAGI (reference sequence). After removal of 6 bases from V and 7 bases from J, the junction contained 6 bases not matched to a gene. The CDR3 has 14 residues. As DNA, the CDR3 is TGTGCCAGCAGGGGGACAGGGGAATTCCAGCCCCAGCATTTT. It yields the protein CASRGTGEFQPQHF.

The chain has TRBV11-2 and TRBJ1-2; D ambiguous. The germline gives CDR1 SGHAT, CDR2 FQNNGV. Trimming took 5 bases from V and 2 from J, leaving 9 bases between them. The CDR3 contains 13 residues. The CDR3 DNA reads as TGTGCCAGCAGCCCCGACATAAACTATGGCTACACCTTC. It yields the protein CASSPDINYGYTF.

This chain joins TRBV5-1 and TRBJ1-1; TRBD1 matches 10 bases. Per the germline V gene, CDR1 is SGHRS and CDR2 is YFSETQ. This CDR3 is 15 amino acids long. After removal of 0 bases from V and 6 bases from J, the junction contained 5 bases not matched to a gene. The CDR3 reads CASSLGGQGKAEAFF. CDR3 nucleotides: TGCGCCAGCAGCTTGGGGGGACAGGGGAAGGCTGAAGCTTTCTTT.

The rearrangement uses TRBV5-1 and TRBJ1-2, with TRBD1 matching over 8 bases. The trim removed 4 bases at V and 5 bases at J, leaving 4 bases unmatched. The CDR3 is 13 amino acids. CDR1 SGHRS and CDR2 YFSETQ come from the germline V gene. The CDR3 loop reads CASSTDRVYGYTF. The CDR3 region has the DNA TGCGCCAGCAGCACGGACAGGGTTTATGGCTACACCTTC.

V is TRBV29-1 and J is TRBJ1-2, with unresolved D. Germline assignment: CDR1 SQVTM and CDR2 ANQGSEA. Trimming took off 5 bases at V and 5 bases at J, with 18 bases between the two ends. The CDR3 contains 14 residues. CDR3 DNA: TGCAGCGTTCACCTGACTAACTCTTTTTATGGCTACACCTTC. Encoded protein: CSVHLTNSFYGYTF.

V and J are TRBV27 and TRBJ1-6; possibly TRBD1 for D (6 bases). The length of the CDR3 is 14 residues. Trimming shortened V by 8 bases and J by 9 bases, and 17 bases separated the two germline ends. Germline assignment: CDR1 MNHEY and CDR2 SMNVEV (reference sequence). CDR3 in amino acids: CASAGTGFTSPLHF. Here the CDR3 DNA reads TGTGCCAGCGCCGGAACAGGGTTCACTTCACCCCTCCACTTT.

The rearrangement joins TRBV7-2 to TRBJ2-1; TRBD1 aligns across 9 bases. Germline assignment: CDR1 SGHTA and CDR2 FQGNSA. Losses at the gene ends were 6 bases for V and 7 bases for J; bases not matched to a gene: 4. The length of the CDR3 is 13 residues. The CDR3 nucleotides are TGTGCCAGCAGTCGGGACAGGGATAATGAGCAGTTCTTC. It codes for CASSRDRDNEQFF.

The CDR3: CASSLGRQSSSYNSPLHF. The CDR3 DNA sequence: TGTGCCAGCAGCTTAGGTCGGCAGTCGAGCTCCTATAATTCACCCCTCCACTTT. The chain uses TRBV7-8 and TRBJ1-6; no definite D call. Germline lookup yields CDR1 SGHVS and CDR2 FQNEAQ. Between the trimmed V and J ends, which lost 1 base and 0 bases, there was a span of 13 bases. This CDR3 is 18 amino acids long.

V usage is TRBV25-1 and J usage is TRBJ1-2, with D hard to call. CDR1 MGHDK and CDR2 SYGVNS come from the germline V gene. The CDR3 is 15 amino acids. The germline V and J ends were trimmed by 3 bases and 6 bases, with 17 bases remaining between them. The CDR3 spells CASSDPDLLGDGYTF. CDR3 sequence (DNA): TGTGCCAGCAGTGATCCGGACCTTTTGGGAGATGGCTACACCTTC.

The genes are TRBV11-2 and TRBJ1-1; unclear D gene. The CDR3 is 14 amino acids. The V end lost 5 bases, the J end lost 1 base, and 11 bases lay between the germline ends. The germline V gene has CDR1 SGHAT and CDR2 FQNNGV. This CDR3 reads CASSRRTENTEAFF. The DNA for the CDR3 is TGTGCCAGCAGCCGCCGGACGGAGAACACTGAAGCTTTCTTT.

The rearrangement links TRBV27 to TRBJ2-1; no clear D. CDR3 length: 15 residues. The V gene's germline CDR1 is MNHEY and CDR2 SMNVEV (reference sequence). V lost 0 bases and J lost 4, with 10 bases in between. CDR3 bases: TGTGCCAGCAGTTTATCGGTCTTACCTTACAATGAGCAGTTCTTC. Amino acid sequence: CASSLSVLPYNEQFF.

This chain uses TRBV5-4 with TRBJ2-5; 7 bases agree with TRBD2. The CDR3 covers 17 residues. The germline V gene encodes CDR1 SGHNT and CDR2 YYREEE (reference sequence). Trimming at V came to 3 bases and at J to 5 bases, leaving 16 bases not matched to a gene. CDR3 region: CASSSAPRGKIGETQYF. In nucleotides, the CDR3 is TGTGCCAGCAGCTCTGCCCCGCGGGGGAAAATAGGGGAGACCCAGTACTTC.

This chain connects TRBV11-2 to TRBJ2-1, with D possibly called TRBD1 or TRBD2 (5 bases each). This CDR3 spans 15 amino acids. Germline V lookup: CDR1 SGHAT, CDR2 FQNNGV. V was pared by 5 bases and J by 2 bases, with 13 bases between. The CDR3 DNA reads TGTGCCAGCAGCCCTCTGACAGCGGCCTACAATGAGCAGTTCTTC. This sequence encodes CASSPLTAAYNEQFF.

The V gene is TRBV5-4, the J gene TRBJ1-2; D unresolved. Trimming stripped 0 bases from V and 4 bases from J, with 7 bases between. The CDR3 has 13 amino acids. Germline lookup yields CDR1 SGHNT and CDR2 YYREEE (reference sequence). For the CDR3, the DNA is TGTGCCAGCAGCTTGGAAGGAACCTATGGCTACACCTTC. This translates into CASSLEGTYGYTF.

The chain is built from TRBV10-1 and TRBJ2-2; D possibly matches TRBD1 or TRBD2 (5 bases each). The CDR3 consists of 14 residues. Trimming pared 3 bases from V and 5 bases from J, leaving 10 bases between. Germline assignment: CDR1 WNHNN and CDR2 SYGVQD (reference sequence). CDR3 nucleotide sequence: TGCGCCAGCAGTGAAGGGACGGAAACCGGGGAGCTGTTTTTT. This encodes CASSEGTETGELFF.

The V and J genes are TRBV5-6 and TRBJ1-6; D ambiguous. Germline CDR1 is SGHDT and CDR2 is YYEEEE. V was shortened by 2 bases and J by 11 bases, with 8 bases between the two germline ends. The CDR3 has 12 residues. CDR3 nucleotides: TGTGCCAGCAGCTTCCGGGGAACACCCCTCCACTTT. Protein sequence: CASSFRGTPLHF.

V usage is TRBV4-1 and J usage is TRBJ2-5, with D maybe TRBD2 (6 bases). The germline gives CDR1 MGHRA, CDR2 YSYEKL. This CDR3 contains 15 residues. The V and J ends lost 3 bases and 5 bases respectively, with 16 bases between them. The CDR3 is CASSQDRDSHETQYF. CDR3 DNA sequence: TGCGCCAGCAGCCAGGATCGGGACTCGCACGAGACCCAGTACTTC.

This chain links TRBV9 with TRBJ2-7, with D perhaps matching TRBD2 (5 bases). V was shortened by 2 bases and J by 7 bases, with 19 bases between the two germline ends. Per the germline V gene, CDR1 is SGDLS and CDR2 is YYNGEE. The CDR3 spans 15 residues. CDR3 sequence (DNA): TGTGCCAGCAGCGTCCTGGCGGGCCCAACGAGAGAGCAGTACTTC. Protein: CASSVLAGPTREQYF.

In this sample, this clone turned up once. This sequence joins TRBV7-9 and TRBJ1-5; possibly TRBD1 for D (5 bases). The germline V and J ends were trimmed by 4 bases and 6 bases, with 19 bases remaining between them. CDR3 size: 16 residues. Germline V gene lookup returns CDR1 SEHNR and CDR2 FQNEAQ (reference sequence). CDR3 region: CASSSTGTGIVQPQHF. The CDR3 DNA reads as TGTGCCAGCAGCTCCACCGGGACGGGAATCGTTCAGCCCCAGCATTTT.

The CDR3, as DNA: TGTGCCAGCAGTTACTCGGCCGGGGGCAGCTACGAGCAGTACTTC. Encoded protein: CASSYSAGGSYEQYF. The J gene is TRBJ2-7, the V gene TRBV6-5; D is tentatively TRBD1 or TRBD2 (6 bases each). Looked up from germline, CDR1 is MNHEY and CDR2 is SVGAGI. The CDR3 spans 15 residues. V dropped 0 bases and J dropped 3 bases, with 12 bases sitting between them.

This clone was recorded once. The genes are TRBV19 and TRBJ1-1; D not resolved. Trimming removed 7 bases at V and 1 base at J, with 13 bases between. Per germline, CDR1 LNHDA and CDR2 SQIVND (reference sequence). This CDR3 is 14 amino acids long. DNA for the CDR3: TGTGCCAGTACCTTCCTAGCGGCGAACACTGAAGCTTTCTTT. It encodes CASTFLAANTEAFF.

The chain links TRBV6-5 to TRBJ2-7, with 10 bases lining up with TRBD1. V shed 6 bases, J shed 7 bases, and the junction held 9 bases outside the gene matches. This CDR3 spans 14 amino acids. The germline V gene has CDR1 MNHEY and CDR2 SVGAGI. The CDR3 DNA reads as TGTGCCAGCAGACCCGACAGGGGGCTGAGGGAGCAGTACTTC. Protein: CASRPDRGLREQYF.

The gene calls are TRBV6-1 and TRBJ1-2; no clear D. The germline V and J ends were trimmed by 2 bases and 3 bases, with 7 bases remaining between them. CDR3 length: 13 residues. Germline assignment: CDR1 MNHNS and CDR2 SASEGT. CDR3 residues: CASSEIGDYGYTF. The CDR3 region has the DNA TGTGCCAGCAGTGAAATTGGGGACTATGGCTACACCTTC.

V gene TRBV18 combines with J gene TRBJ2-7; TRBD1 agrees at 8 bases. After removal of 3 bases from V and 3 bases from J, the junction contained 13 bases not matched to a gene. The CDR3 has 17 amino acids. Germline values: CDR1 KGHSH, CDR2 LQKENI. CDR3 loop: CASSPALGQAYLYEQYF. The CDR3 coding sequence is TGTGCCAGCTCACCCGCCTTGGGACAGGCATACCTCTACGAGCAGTACTTC.

The chain combines TRBV7-9 with TRBJ1-1; 9 nucleotides align to TRBD1. The ends lost 5 bases at V and 0 bases at J; junction bases unmatched: 7. This CDR3 region has 16 residues. Germline V gives CDR1 SEHNR, CDR2 FQNEAQ (reference sequence). CDR3 region: CASSVGQGKVNTEAFF. The CDR3 coding sequence is TGTGCCAGCAGCGTCGGACAGGGGAAGGTGAACACTGAAGCTTTCTTT.